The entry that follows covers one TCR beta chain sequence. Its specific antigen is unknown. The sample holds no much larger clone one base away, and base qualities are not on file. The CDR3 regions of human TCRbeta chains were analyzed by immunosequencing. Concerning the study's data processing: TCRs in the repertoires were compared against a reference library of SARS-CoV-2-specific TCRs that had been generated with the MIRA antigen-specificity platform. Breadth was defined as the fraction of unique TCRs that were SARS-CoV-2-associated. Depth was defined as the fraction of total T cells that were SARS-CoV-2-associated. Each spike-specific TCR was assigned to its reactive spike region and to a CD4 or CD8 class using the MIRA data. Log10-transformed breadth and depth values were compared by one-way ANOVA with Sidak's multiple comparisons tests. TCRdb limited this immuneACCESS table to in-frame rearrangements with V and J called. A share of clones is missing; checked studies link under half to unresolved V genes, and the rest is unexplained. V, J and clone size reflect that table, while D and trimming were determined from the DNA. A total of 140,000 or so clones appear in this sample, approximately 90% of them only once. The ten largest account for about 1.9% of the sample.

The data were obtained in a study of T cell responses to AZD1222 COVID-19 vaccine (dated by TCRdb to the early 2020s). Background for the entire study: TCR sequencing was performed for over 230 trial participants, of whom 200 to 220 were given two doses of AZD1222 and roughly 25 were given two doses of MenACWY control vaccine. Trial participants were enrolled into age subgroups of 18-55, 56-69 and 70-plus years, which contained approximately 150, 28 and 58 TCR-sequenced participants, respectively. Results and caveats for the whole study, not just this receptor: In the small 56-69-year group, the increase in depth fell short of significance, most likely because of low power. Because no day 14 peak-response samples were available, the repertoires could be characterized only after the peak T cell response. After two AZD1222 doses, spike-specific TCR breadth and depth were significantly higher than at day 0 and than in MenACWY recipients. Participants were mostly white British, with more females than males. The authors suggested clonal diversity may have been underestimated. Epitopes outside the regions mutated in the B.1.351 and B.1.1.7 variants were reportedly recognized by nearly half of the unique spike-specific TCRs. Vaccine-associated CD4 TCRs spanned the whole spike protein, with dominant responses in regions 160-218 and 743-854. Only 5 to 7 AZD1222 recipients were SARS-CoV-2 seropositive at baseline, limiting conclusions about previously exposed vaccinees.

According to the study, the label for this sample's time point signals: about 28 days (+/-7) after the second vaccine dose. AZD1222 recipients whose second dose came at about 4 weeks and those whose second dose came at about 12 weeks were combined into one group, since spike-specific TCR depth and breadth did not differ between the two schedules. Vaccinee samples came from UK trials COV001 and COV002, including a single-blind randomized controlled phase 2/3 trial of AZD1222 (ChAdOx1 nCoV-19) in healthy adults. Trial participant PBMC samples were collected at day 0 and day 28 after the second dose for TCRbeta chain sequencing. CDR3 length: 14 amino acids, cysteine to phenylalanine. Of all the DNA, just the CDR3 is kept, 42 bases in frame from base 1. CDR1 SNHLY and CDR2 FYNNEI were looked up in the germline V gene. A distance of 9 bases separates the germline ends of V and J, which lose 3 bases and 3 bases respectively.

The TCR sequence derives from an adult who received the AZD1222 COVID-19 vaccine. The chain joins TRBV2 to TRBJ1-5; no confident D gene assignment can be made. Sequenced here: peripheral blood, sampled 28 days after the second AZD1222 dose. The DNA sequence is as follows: TGTGCCAGCAGTGAGTACAGAAACAATCAGCCCCAGCATTTT. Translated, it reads CASSEYRNNQPQHF.